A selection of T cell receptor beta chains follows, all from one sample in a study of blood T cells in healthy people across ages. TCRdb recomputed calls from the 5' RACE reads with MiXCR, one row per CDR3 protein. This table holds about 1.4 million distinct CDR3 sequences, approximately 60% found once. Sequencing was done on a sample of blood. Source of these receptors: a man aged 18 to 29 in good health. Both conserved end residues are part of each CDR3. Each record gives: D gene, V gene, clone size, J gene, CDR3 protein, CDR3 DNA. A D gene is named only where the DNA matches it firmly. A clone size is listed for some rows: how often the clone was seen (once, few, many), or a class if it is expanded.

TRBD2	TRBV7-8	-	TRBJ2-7	CASSSAILAGVEQYF	TGTGCCAGCAGCTCCGCCATACTAGCGGGAGTAGAGCAGTACTTC
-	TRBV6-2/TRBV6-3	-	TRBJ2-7	CASSYSQPLEQYF	TGTGCCAGCAGTTACTCTCAGCCCCTGGAGCAGTACTTC
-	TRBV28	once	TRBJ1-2	CASRSAANYGYTF	TGTGCCAGCAGGTCGGCAGCTAACTATGGCTACACCTTC
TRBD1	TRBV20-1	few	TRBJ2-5	CSARAQTGEETQYF	TGCAGTGCTAGAGCTCAAACAGGGGAAGAGACCCAGTACTTC
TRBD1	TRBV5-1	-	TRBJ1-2	CASSSRDSGNYGYTF	TGCGCCAGCAGCTCCCGGGACAGCGGAAACTATGGCTACACCTTC
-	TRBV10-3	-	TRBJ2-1	CAVAPSDLKDNEQFF	TGTGCCGTCGCCCCCTCAGACTTGAAGGACAATGAGCAGTTCTTC
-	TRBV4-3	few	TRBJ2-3	CASSPILGGANTDTQYF	TGCGCCAGCAGCCCGATACTAGGAGGGGCCAACACAGATACGCAGTATTTT
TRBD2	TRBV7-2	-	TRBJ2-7	CASEGLAEPNGEQYF	TGTGCCAGCGAGGGTCTAGCGGAACCTAACGGCGAGCAGTACTTC
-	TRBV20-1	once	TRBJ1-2	CSASRGGLLANYGYTF	TGCAGTGCTAGTCGGGGAGGTCTCTTAGCTAACTATGGCTACACCTTC
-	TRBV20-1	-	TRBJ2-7	CSVGTERTYEQYF	TGCAGTGTCGGGACCGAAAGGACCTACGAGCAGTACTTC
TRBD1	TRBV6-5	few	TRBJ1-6	CASSRSPDRETSPLHF	TGTGCCAGCAGCCGATCCCCGGACAGGGAGACTTCACCCCTCCACTTT
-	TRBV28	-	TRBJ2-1	CTTHRGNEQFF	TGTACCACCCACCGGGGCAATGAGCAGTTCTTC
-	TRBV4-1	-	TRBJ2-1	CASSPMNNEQFF	TGCGCCAGCAGCCCAATGAACAATGAGCAGTTCTTC
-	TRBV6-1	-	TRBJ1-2	CASSPRTATNYGYTF	TGTGCCAGCAGTCCGAGGACAGCGACTAACTATGGCTACACCTTC
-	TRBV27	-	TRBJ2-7	CASSSEGIPYEQYF	TGTGCCAGCAGTTCTGAGGGAATACCCTACGAGCAGTACTTC
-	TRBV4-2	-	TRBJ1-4	CASSQVYGGIPEKLFF	TGTGCCAGCAGCCAAGTATACGGAGGAATCCCAGAAAAACTGTTTTTT
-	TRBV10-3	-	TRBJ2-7	CAISERGVAQYF	TGTGCCATCAGTGAGAGGGGGGTTGCGCAGTACTTC
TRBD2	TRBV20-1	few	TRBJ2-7	CSANLIQLAGYEQYF	TGCAGTGCTAACTTAATCCAACTAGCGGGGTACGAGCAGTACTTC
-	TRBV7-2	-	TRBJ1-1	CASSPRLGGTNTEAFF	TGTGCCAGCAGCCCCCGGTTGGGAGGGACGAACACTGAAGCTTTCTTT
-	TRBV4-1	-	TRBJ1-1	CASSETGRVTEAFF	TGCGCCAGCAGCGAGACAGGTAGGGTGACTGAAGCTTTCTTT
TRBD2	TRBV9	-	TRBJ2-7	CASSPQRGPYYNEQYF	TGTGCCAGCAGCCCGCAGCGGGGGCCCTACTACAATGAGCAGTACTTC
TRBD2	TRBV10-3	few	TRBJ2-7	CAITAGDEQYF	TGTGCCATCACCGCGGGAGACGAGCAGTACTTC